This T cell receptor beta chain was identified during a study of T-cell memory formation after mild COVID-19. Study-wide context: TCR clusters mostly belonged to single donors.

Constant-segment-primed 5'RACE gave TCR alpha and TCR beta cDNA libraries with sample barcodes and UMIs. TCRdb re-called the 5' RACE reads with MiXCR, one entry per CDR3 protein. The repertoire holds 540,000 or so distinct CDR3 sequences, with 20% as singletons. The CDR3 sequence is 15 residues long. Germline trimming cut 3 bases from V and 6 bases from J; bases unmatched to any gene: 7. The study, taken as a whole, reports: Pre-infection memory held some responding clones, suggesting pre-existing cross-reactive T cells responded. CD4+ contracting clones were mainly CM and EM; CD8+ ones, EMRA.

About this clonotype itself: As yet, its antigen is unknown.

This clonotype was sampled from an adult woman who had mild COVID-19 (a few samples of this study predate the infection). Cell type and time point are not known. The rearrangement links TRBV12-3 or TRBV12-4 to TRBJ2-7; 11 bases fit TRBD1. Sequenced input: PBMCs or a T cell subset sorted from them (not recorded which). The CDR3 bases are TGTGCCAGCAGTTTCGCCGGGACAGGGGGTTCCGAGCAGTACTTC. Translation: CASSFAGTGGSEQYF.